The 10 T cell receptor beta chains presented below share a single source sample, sequenced in a study of cytomegalovirus exposure and HLA in healthy donors. The PCR used 60 Vbeta and 13 Jbeta primers. Sequencing was performed with immunoSEQ multiplex PCR; in TCRdb, only in-frame clones are kept and a portion is missing. In the table there are approximately 97,000 clones, less than 80% of which are singletons. What was sequenced was PBMCs. These receptors all stem from a woman in her 40s in good health and CMV-seropositive.

This chain connects TRBV7-9 to TRBJ2-7; tentatively, D is TRBD1 (6 bases). V gave up 5 bases and J gave up 3 bases, with 14 bases separating them. Germline CDR1 SEHNR, CDR2 FQNEAQ (reference sequence). This CDR3 comprises 14 residues. CDR3 sequence (DNA): TGTGCCAGCAGCGACATACAGGGAGACTACGAGCAGTACTTC. It is translated as CASSDIQGDYEQYF.

The table lists this clone with a few counts. V and J are TRBV4-3 and TRBJ2-7, with D tentatively TRBD2 (6 bases). This CDR3 has 15 amino acids. The V end lost 4 bases, the J end lost 7 bases, and 20 bases lay between the germline ends. CDR1 is LGHNA and CDR2 is YSLEER in the germline V gene. The CDR3 DNA reads TGCGCCAGCAGCCTTCGGATGACGGGGGACCGGGAGCAGTACTTC. It specifies CASSLRMTGDREQYF.

The rearrangement joins TRBV27 to TRBJ1-6, with a tentative D call TRBD1 (6 bases). Germline-derived CDR1 and CDR2 are MNHEY and SMNVEV (reference sequence). Trimming left V 4 bases short and J 7 bases short, with 14 bases between. CDR3 size: 15 residues. The CDR3 loop is CASSYGQSQNSPLHF. CDR3 in DNA: TGTGCCAGCAGTTATGGACAGTCCCAAAATTCACCCCTCCACTTT.

The chain joins TRBV7-9 to TRBJ2-7; no firm D call. The V gene's germline CDR1 is SEHNR and CDR2 FQNEAQ (reference sequence). This CDR3 comprises 11 residues. V lost 4 bases and J lost 4, with 5 bases in between. CDR3 amino acids: CASSSLYEQYF. Here the CDR3 DNA reads TGTGCCAGCAGCTCTCTTTACGAGCAGTACTTC.

The genes are TRBV27 and TRBJ2-3; 10 nucleotides line up with TRBD2. The V segment lost 7 bases and the J segment 0 bases; nucleotides outside the gene matches: 16. Germline CDR1 is MNHEY and CDR2 is SMNVEV (reference sequence). The CDR3 covers 19 residues. Here the CDR3 reads CASIPSGRATFRSTDTQYF. The CDR3 DNA reads TGTGCCAGCATCCCCAGCGGGAGGGCCACGTTTCGAAGCACAGATACGCAGTATTTT.

V and J are TRBV14 and TRBJ2-2, with D perhaps matching TRBD2 (5 bases). Germline CDR1 and CDR2: SGHDN and FVKESK. The CDR3 runs 11 residues. Deletions cut 9 bases from V and 4 bases from J, with 6 bases between. CDR3 in amino acids: CARRVTGELFF. CDR3 in DNA: TGTGCCAGGCGGGTCACCGGGGAGCTGTTTTTT.

The sample holds one count of this clone. V usage is TRBV5-1 and J usage is TRBJ2-1, with 13 bases identical to TRBD2. Trimming removed 4 bases from V and 9 bases from J; junction bases left unmatched: 7. Germline V gene data show CDR1 as SGHRS and CDR2 as YFSETQ. This CDR3 is 15 amino acids long. In DNA form, the CDR3 reads TGCGCCAGCAGCAGGGGACTAGCGGGAACGGGTGAGCAGTTCTTC. Amino acid sequence: CASSRGLAGTGEQFF. The full variable domain, completed using reference TRBV5-1 and TRBJ2-1, is KAGVTQTPRYLIKTRGQQVTLSCSPISGHRSVSWYQQTPGQGLQFLFEYFSETQRNKGNFPGRFSGRQFSNSRSEMNVSTLELGDSALYLCASSRGLAGTGEQFFGPGTRLTVL.

This clone was seen a handful of times. The chain combines TRBV5-6 with TRBJ1-1; D unresolved. CDR3 size: 15 residues. V lost 1 base, J lost 2 bases, and 12 bases lay in between. Germline values: CDR1 SGHDT, CDR2 YYEEEE. Written as DNA, the CDR3 is TGTGCCAGCAGCTTGATCGGGTCGGTAAACACTGAAGCTTTCTTT. It yields the protein CASSLIGSVNTEAFF.

V usage is TRBV11-2 and J usage is TRBJ2-7, with 8 bases lining up with TRBD2. This CDR3 spans 15 amino acids. Germline V gene sequence: CDR1 SGHAT, CDR2 FQNNGV. Losses at the gene ends were 3 bases for V and 2 bases for J; bases not matched to a gene: 6. The DNA for the CDR3 is TGTGCCAGCAGCTTGAGCGGGAGCGCCACCTACGAGCAGTACTTC. Protein product: CASSLSGSATYEQYF.

The chain's CDR3 is CASSRQGYNEQFF. CDR3 sequence (DNA): TGTGCCAGCAGCCGACAGGGCTACAATGAGCAGTTCTTC. This chain connects TRBV14 to TRBJ2-1; 7 bases agree with TRBD1. The CDR3 has 13 amino acids. The V and J ends lost 4 bases and 3 bases, in that order; junction bases with no gene match: 0. Germline V lookup: CDR1 SGHDN, CDR2 FVKESK. Looking up the rest from reference TRBV14 and TRBJ2-1 gives the full variable domain: EAGVTQFPSHSVIEKGQTVTLRCDPISGHDNLYWYRRVMGKEIKFLLHFVKESKQDESGMPNNRFLAERTGGTYSTLKVQPAELEDSGVYFCASSRQGYNEQFFGPGTRLTVL.